This T cell receptor (beta chain) was captured in a study of CD8 T cells in Susac syndrome. This clonotype showed up just once. There are 12 residues in the CDR3. Germline lookup yields CDR1 MGHDK and CDR2 SYGVNS. Unmatched junction bases numbered 2, after V lost 6 bases and J lost 7 bases. It was with random hexamers that 0.5 to 1 ug RNA was reverse transcribed. TCRdb reprocessed the immunoSEQ multiplex PCR reads via MiXCR and lists one record per CDR3 protein. The sample has 110,000 or so distinct CDR3 sequences, about nine tenths seen once. Specimen: CD4+ T cells from PBMCs. The TCR originated in a human donor in good health. The chain recombines TRBV25-1 with TRBJ2-2; 7 nucleotides line up with TRBD1. The CDR3 spells CASRTGNGELFF. In nucleotides, the CDR3 is TGTGCCAGCAGGACAGGGAACGGGGAGCTGTTTTTT.